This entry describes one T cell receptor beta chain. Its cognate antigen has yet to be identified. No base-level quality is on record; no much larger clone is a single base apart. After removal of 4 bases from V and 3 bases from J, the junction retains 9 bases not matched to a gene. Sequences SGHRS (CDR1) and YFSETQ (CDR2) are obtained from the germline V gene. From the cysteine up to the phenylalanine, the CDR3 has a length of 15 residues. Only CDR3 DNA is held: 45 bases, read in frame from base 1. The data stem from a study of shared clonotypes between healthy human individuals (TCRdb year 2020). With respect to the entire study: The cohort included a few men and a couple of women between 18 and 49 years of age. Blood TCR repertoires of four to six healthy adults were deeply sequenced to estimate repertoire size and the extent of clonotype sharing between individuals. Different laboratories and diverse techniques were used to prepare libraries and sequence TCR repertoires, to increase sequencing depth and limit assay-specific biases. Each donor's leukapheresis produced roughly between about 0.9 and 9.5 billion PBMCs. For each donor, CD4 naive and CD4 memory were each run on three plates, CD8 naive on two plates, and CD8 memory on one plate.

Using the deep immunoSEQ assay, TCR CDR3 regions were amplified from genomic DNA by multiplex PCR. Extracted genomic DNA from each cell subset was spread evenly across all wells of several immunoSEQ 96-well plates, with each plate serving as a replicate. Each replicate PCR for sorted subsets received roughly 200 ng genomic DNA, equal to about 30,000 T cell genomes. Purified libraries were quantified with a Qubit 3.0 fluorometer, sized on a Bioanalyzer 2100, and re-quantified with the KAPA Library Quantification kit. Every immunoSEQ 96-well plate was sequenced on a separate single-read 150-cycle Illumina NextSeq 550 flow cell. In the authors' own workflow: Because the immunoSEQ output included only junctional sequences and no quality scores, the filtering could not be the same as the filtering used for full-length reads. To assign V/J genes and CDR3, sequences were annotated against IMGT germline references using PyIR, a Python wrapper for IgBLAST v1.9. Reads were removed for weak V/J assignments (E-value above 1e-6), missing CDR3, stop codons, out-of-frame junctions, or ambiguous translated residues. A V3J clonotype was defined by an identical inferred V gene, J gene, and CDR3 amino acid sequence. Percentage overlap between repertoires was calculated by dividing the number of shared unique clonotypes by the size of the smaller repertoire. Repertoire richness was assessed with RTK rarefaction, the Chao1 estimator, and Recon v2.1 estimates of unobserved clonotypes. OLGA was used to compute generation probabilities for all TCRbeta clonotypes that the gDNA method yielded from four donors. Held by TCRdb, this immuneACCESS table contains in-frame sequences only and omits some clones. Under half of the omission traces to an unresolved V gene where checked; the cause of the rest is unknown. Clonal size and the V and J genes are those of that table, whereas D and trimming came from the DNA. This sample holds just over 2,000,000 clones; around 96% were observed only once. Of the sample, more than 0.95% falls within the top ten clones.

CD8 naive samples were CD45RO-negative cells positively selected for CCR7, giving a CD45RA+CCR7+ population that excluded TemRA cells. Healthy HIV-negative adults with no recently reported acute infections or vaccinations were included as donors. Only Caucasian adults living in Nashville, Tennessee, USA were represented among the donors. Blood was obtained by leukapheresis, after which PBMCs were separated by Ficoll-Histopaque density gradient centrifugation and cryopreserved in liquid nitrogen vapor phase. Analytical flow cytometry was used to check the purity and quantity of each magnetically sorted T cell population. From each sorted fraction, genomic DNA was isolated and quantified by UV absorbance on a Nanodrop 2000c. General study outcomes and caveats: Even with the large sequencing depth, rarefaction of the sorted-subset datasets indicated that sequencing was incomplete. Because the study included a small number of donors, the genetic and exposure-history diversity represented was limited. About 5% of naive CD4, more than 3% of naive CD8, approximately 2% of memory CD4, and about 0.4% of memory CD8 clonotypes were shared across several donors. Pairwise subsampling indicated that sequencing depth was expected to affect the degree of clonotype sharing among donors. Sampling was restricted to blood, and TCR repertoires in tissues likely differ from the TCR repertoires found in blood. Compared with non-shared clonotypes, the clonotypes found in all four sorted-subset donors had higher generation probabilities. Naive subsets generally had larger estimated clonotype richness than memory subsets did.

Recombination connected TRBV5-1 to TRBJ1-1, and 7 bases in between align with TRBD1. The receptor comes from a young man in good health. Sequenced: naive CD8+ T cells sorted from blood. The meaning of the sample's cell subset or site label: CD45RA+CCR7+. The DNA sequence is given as TGCGCCAGCAGCATGCGACAGGGTGGGGACACTGAAGCTTTCTTT. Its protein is CASSMRQGGDTEAFF.